This TCR beta chain is drawn from a study of cytomegalovirus exposure and HLA in healthy donors. CDR1 and CDR2 (germline): SQVTM, ANQGSEA. This CDR3 contains 16 residues. V lost 3 bases and J lost 3; bases outside the gene matches: 12. Amplification used 60 Vbeta primers and 13 Jbeta primers. The data were produced by immunoSEQ multiplex PCR, yet TCRdb's version contains in-frame clones alone and is incomplete. The sample includes about 110,000 clones, almost 75% of them seen just once. The TCR comes from a man aged 35 to 55 in good health and CMV-seronegative. The chain employs TRBV29-1 and TRBJ2-7; 9 bases are shared with TRBD1. Sequences were obtained from PBMCs. The CDR3 DNA reads as TGCAGCGTTGAGACCACGGACAGGGGAAACTTCTACGAGCAGTACTTC. Translated: CSVETTDRGNFYEQYF.